A single sample is the source of the 19 T cell receptor beta chains below, sequenced in a study of blood T cell repertoires in COVID-19. The protocol was immunoSEQ multiplex PCR, while the TCRdb copy is restricted to in-frame clones and leaves out a portion. The profile shows 250,000 to 300,000 clones, roughly 91% of them singletons. Sequences were obtained from PBMCs or T cells enriched from blood (not recorded which). These receptors were taken from a woman in her fifties or sixties in a cohort exposed to, infected with or recovered from COVID-19 (not recorded which).

The chain uses TRBV6-2 or TRBV6-3 and TRBJ1-5; TRBD1 matches 12 bases. This CDR3 is built from 16 residues. Per germline, CDR1 MNHEY and CDR2 SVGEGT. The V and J ends lost 6 bases and 4 bases, in that order; junction bases with no gene match: 7. The CDR3 DNA reads as TGTGCCAGCAGCACGGGACAGGGGGCTAGAAATCAGCCCCAGCATTTT. This translates into CASSTGQGARNQPQHF.

The V call is TRBV25-1, the J call TRBJ2-3; 9 bases align to TRBD2. The germline V gene has CDR1 MGHDK and CDR2 SYGVNS. The CDR3 sequence is 17 residues long. V lost 1 base to trimming and J lost 4 bases; unmatched junction nucleotides: 9. CDR3 nucleotide sequence: TGTGCCAGCAGTGAATTACAGAATCTAGCGGGGTCAGATACGCAGTATTTT. Translating it yields CASSELQNLAGSDTQYF.

The chain recombines TRBV6-5 with TRBJ2-7; 7 bases match TRBD1. The CDR3 totals 14 residues. Losses at the gene ends were 7 bases for V and 0 bases for J; bases not matched to a gene: 6. The V gene's germline CDR1 is MNHEY and CDR2 SVGAGI. The CDR3, as DNA: TGTGCCAGCAAGGGGGCAGGGGTCTCCTACGAGCAGTACTTC. This sequence encodes CASKGAGVSYEQYF.

The J gene is TRBJ1-1, the V gene TRBV2, with D perhaps TRBD1 (5 bases). The CDR3 sequence is 14 residues long. From germline, CDR1 is SNHLY and CDR2 FYNNEI. V dropped 5 bases and J dropped 3 bases, with 13 bases sitting between them. This CDR3 reads CASSPRGGDTEAFF. The CDR3 nucleotides are TGTGCCAGCAGTCCCCGAGGAGGGGACACTGAAGCTTTCTTT.

V gene TRBV15 combines with J gene TRBJ2-1; the match to TRBD2 covers 7 bases. The germline V gene has CDR1 LNHNV and CDR2 YYDKDF (reference sequence). The length of the CDR3 is 15 residues. After removal of 0 bases from V and 5 bases from J, the junction contained 4 bases not matched to a gene. The CDR3 DNA reads TGTGCCACCAGCAGAGATTTTGGGGGGGACAATGAGCAGTTCTTC. Encoded protein: CATSRDFGGDNEQFF. Together with reference TRBV15 and TRBJ2-1, the CDR3 gives the full variable domain: DAMVIQNPRYQVTQFGKPVTLSCSQTLNHNVMYWYQQKSSQAPKLLFHYYDKDFNNEADTPDNFQSRRPNTSFCFLDIRSPGLGDTAMYLCATSRDFGGDNEQFFGPGTRLTVL.

This chain connects TRBV28 to TRBJ2-7; 10 nucleotides match TRBD2. The CDR3 is made up of 18 amino acids. Germline CDR1 is MDHEN and CDR2 is SYDVKM. The V gene end was trimmed by 1 base and the J gene end by 1 base; junction bases not matched to a gene: 10. Written as DNA, the CDR3 is TGTGCCAGCAGTTTATATTTAAGAACTAGCGGGATTTCCTACGAGCAGTACTTC. Its protein product is CASSLYLRTSGISYEQYF.

The gene calls are TRBV6-2 or TRBV6-3 and TRBJ2-7; D unclear. V gave up 6 bases and J gave up 4 bases, with 7 bases separating them. There are 11 residues in the CDR3. From germline, CDR1 is MNHEY and CDR2 SVGEGT. CDR3 DNA: TGTGCCAGCAGCGAAGCGTACGAGCAGTACTTC. Its protein product is CASSEAYEQYF.

The chain links TRBV6-6 to TRBJ2-7; D unresolved. The CDR3 consists of 11 residues. Germline CDR1 is MNHNY and CDR2 is SVGAGI (reference sequence). V was cut by 7 bases and J by 1 base, with 5 bases left in between. CDR3: CASTSSYEQYF. The CDR3 bases are TGTGCCAGCACCAGTTCCTACGAGCAGTACTTC.

The chain has TRBV9 and TRBJ2-2; 8 nucleotides agree with TRBD2. CDR3 size: 16 residues. The V gene's germline CDR1 is SGDLS and CDR2 YYNGEE. V was clipped by 3 bases and J by 6 bases; unmatched bases: 10. DNA of the CDR3: TGTGCCAGCAGCGGGGCCGGGACTAGGGAACCCGGGGAGCTGTTTTTT. Amino acid sequence: CASSGAGTREPGELFF.

This clone has only one observation. The chain employs TRBV7-2 and TRBJ1-6; D gene unclear. The CDR3 totals 15 residues. Germline V CDR1 and CDR2: SGHTA, FQGNSA. V was pared by 1 base and J by 13 bases, with 17 bases between. The CDR3 spells CASSLGPTGSAPLHF. The CDR3 nucleotides are TGTGCCAGCAGCTTAGGCCCAACCGGGTCGGCGCCCCTCCACTTT.

The chain is built from TRBV15 and TRBJ1-3; D ambiguous. The CDR3 spans 16 residues. V was shortened by 3 bases and J by 0 bases, with 12 bases between the two germline ends. The germline V gene encodes CDR1 LNHNV and CDR2 YYDKDF (reference sequence). CDR3 sequence (DNA): TGTGCCACCAGCAGGGTTTCGAGAGTCTCTGGAAACACCATATATTTT. Its protein product is CATSRVSRVSGNTIYF.

This clone was recorded once. The chain links TRBV15 to TRBJ2-7, with 13 nucleotides matching TRBD2. The V gene's germline CDR1 is LNHNV and CDR2 YYDKDF (reference sequence). There are 15 residues in the CDR3. Germline trimming cut 6 bases from V and 4 bases from J; bases unmatched to any gene: 6. DNA for the CDR3: TGTGCCACCAGTGAACTAGCGGGAGGGTCGTACGAGCAGTACTTC. Its translation is CATSELAGGSYEQYF.

CDR3 residues: CATWGQGTSGANVLTF. In DNA, the CDR3 is TGTGCCACTTGGGGACAGGGTACTTCTGGGGCCAACGTCCTGACTTTC. The J gene is TRBJ2-6, the V gene TRBV4-2; 9 bases are shared with TRBD1. V lost 10 bases to trimming and J lost 1 base; unmatched junction nucleotides: 8. CDR1 and CDR2 from the germline V gene are LGHNA and YNFKEQ. This CDR3 contains 16 residues.

The rearrangement uses TRBV2 and TRBJ2-7; possibly TRBD1 for D (6 bases). The V end lost 7 bases, the J end lost 2 bases, and 15 bases lay between the germline ends. The CDR3 extends over 14 amino acids. Germline lookup yields CDR1 SNHLY and CDR2 FYNNEI. This CDR3 reads CASKGETGPYEQYF. CDR3 DNA: TGTGCCAGCAAAGGTGAGACAGGTCCCTACGAGCAGTACTTC.

V and J are TRBV27 and TRBJ2-7; 7 bases are a match to TRBD2. CDR1 and CDR2 (germline): MNHEY, SMNVEV (reference sequence). V shed 8 bases, J shed 3 bases, and the junction held 10 bases outside the gene matches. The CDR3 has 14 residues. CDR3 sequence (DNA): TGTGCCAGCTCCCTCAAGGGGACTAACTACGAGCAGTACTTC. Translated, it gives CASSLKGTNYEQYF.

This chain joins TRBV7-9 and TRBJ2-5, with TRBD2 matching 7 bases. V lost 10 bases to trimming and J lost 0 bases; unmatched junction nucleotides: 8. Germline V gives CDR1 SEHNR, CDR2 FQNEAQ (reference sequence). The CDR3 runs 14 residues. The CDR3 loop reads CAIPGLKYQETQYF. The CDR3 nucleotides read TGTGCCATCCCGGGACTAAAGTACCAAGAGACCCAGTACTTC.

This clone was detected only a few times. This chain uses TRBV6-4 with TRBJ2-1; 9 bases map to TRBD2. Germline CDR1 reads MRHNA; CDR2 reads SNTAGT. CDR3 length: 14 residues. V shed 2 bases, J shed 12 bases, and the junction held 8 bases outside the gene matches. The CDR3 region is CASSDIAGATRQFF. DNA of the CDR3: TGTGCCAGCAGTGACATAGCGGGGGCGACTAGGCAGTTCTTC.

The chain has TRBV9 and TRBJ2-5; D is unresolved. The V end was cut by 4 bases, the J end by 1 base, with 8 bases between. This CDR3 spans 13 amino acids. Germline V gives CDR1 SGDLS, CDR2 YYNGEE. CDR3 sequence: CASSQRTQETQYF. DNA of the CDR3: TGTGCCAGCAGCCAGCGCACCCAAGAGACCCAGTACTTC.

This chain connects TRBV6-1 to TRBJ2-7, with TRBD1 matching 9 bases. Germline V lookup: CDR1 MNHNS, CDR2 SASEGT. This CDR3 contains 16 residues. Losses at the gene ends were 4 bases for V and 0 bases for J; bases not matched to a gene: 7. Written as DNA, the CDR3 is TGTGCCAGCAGTGCCCGTTCGACAGGGGGCTCCTACGAGCAGTACTTC. Its protein product is CASSARSTGGSYEQYF.